This TCR beta chain originates from a study of T cell responses to AZD1222 COVID-19 vaccine. Clones were sequenced by immunoSEQ multiplex PCR, and TCRdb holds only the in-frame ones, with some missing. The table lists under 85,000 clones, 87% of them singletons. The CDR3 is 14 amino acids. V was trimmed by 0 bases and J by 1 base, leaving 7 bases between them. Per germline, CDR1 SGDLS and CDR2 YYNGEE. This clone was detected once. The sequence came from an adult in good health. Specimen: peripheral blood, collected on day 0 of AZD1222 vaccination. This sequence joins TRBV9 and TRBJ1-1; D ambiguous. The CDR3 bases are TGTGCCAGCAGCGTAGGTCCGGAGAACACTGAAGCTTTCTTT. It is translated as CASSVGPENTEAFF.